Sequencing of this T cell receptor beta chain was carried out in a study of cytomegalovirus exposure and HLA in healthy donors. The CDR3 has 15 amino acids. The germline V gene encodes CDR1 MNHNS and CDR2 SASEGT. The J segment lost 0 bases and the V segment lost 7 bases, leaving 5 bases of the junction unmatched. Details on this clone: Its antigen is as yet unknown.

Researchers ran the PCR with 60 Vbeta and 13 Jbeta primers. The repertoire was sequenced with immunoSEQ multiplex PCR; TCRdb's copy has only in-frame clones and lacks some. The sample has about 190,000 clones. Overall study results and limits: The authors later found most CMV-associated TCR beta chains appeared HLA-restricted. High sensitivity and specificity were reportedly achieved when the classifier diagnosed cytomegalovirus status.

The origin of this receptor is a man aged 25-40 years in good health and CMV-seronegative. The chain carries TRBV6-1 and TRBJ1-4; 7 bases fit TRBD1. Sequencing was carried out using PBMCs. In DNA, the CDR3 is TGTGCCAGCATAGAGGGGACAGCAACTAATGAAAAACTGTTTTTT. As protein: CASIEGTATNEKLFF.